Listed below are T cell receptor beta chains from one sample, sequenced in a study of blood T cell repertoires in COVID-19. Assay: immunoSEQ multiplex PCR; the TCRdb copy retains only in-frame clones and omits some. The sample lists 300,000 or so clones, 83% occurring once. The sample consisted of peripheral blood. The source of these receptors is a woman aged 45-65 years with acute or convalescent COVID-19. Both conserved end residues are part of each CDR3. The D gene is left open where the match is weak. Clone size is not always given. Where it is, it says once, few, many or a class for expanded clones.

D gene: -; clone size: few; J gene: TRBJ2-2; V gene: TRBV7-9; CDR3 protein: CASSFLGTGELFF; CDR3 DNA: TGTGCCAGCAGCTTCCTCGGTACCGGGGAGCTGTTTTTT
D gene: TRBD2; clone size: -; J gene: TRBJ2-3; V gene: TRBV25-1; CDR3 protein: CASSSRTSGGSSTDTQYF; CDR3 DNA: TGTGCCAGCAGTTCCCGGACTAGCGGGGGCTCAAGCACAGATACGCAGTATTTT
D gene: -; clone size: -; J gene: TRBJ2-2; V gene: TRBV19; CDR3 protein: CASSPKRALAKELFF; CDR3 DNA: TGTGCCAGTAGCCCAAAGCGGGCCCTCGCGAAGGAGCTGTTTTTT
D gene: TRBD1; clone size: -; J gene: TRBJ1-2; V gene: TRBV29-1; CDR3 protein: CSVLTGAGGGYTF; CDR3 DNA: TGCAGCGTACTAACAGGGGCGGGCGGTGGCTACACCTTC
D gene: -; clone size: -; J gene: TRBJ1-6; V gene: TRBV27; CDR3 protein: CASRPRTAYYNSPLHF; CDR3 DNA: TGTGCCAGCAGGCCCAGGACAGCCTATTATAATTCACCCCTCCACTTT
D gene: -; clone size: few; J gene: TRBJ1-6; V gene: TRBV6-6; CDR3 protein: CASSNRVSQSPLHF; CDR3 DNA: TGTGCCAGCAGTAACAGGGTTTCCCAGTCACCCCTCCACTTT
D gene: TRBD1; clone size: -; J gene: TRBJ1-4; V gene: TRBV24-1; CDR3 protein: CATSGGQGGEKLFF; CDR3 DNA: TGTGCCACCAGTGGCGGACAGGGCGGCGAAAAACTGTTTTTT
D gene: -; clone size: -; J gene: TRBJ1-3; V gene: TRBV5-1; CDR3 protein: CASSATGSSGNTIYF; CDR3 DNA: TGCGCCAGCAGCGCCACAGGGTCCTCTGGAAACACCATATATTTT
D gene: -; clone size: -; J gene: TRBJ2-5; V gene: TRBV28; CDR3 protein: CASSSDTSPETQYF; CDR3 DNA: TGTGCCAGCAGTTCGGACACCTCCCCAGAGACCCAGTACTTC
D gene: -; clone size: -; J gene: TRBJ1-2; V gene: TRBV5-6; CDR3 protein: CASGGVVQPQSYGYTF; CDR3 DNA: TGTGCCAGCGGGGGGGTCGTCCAGCCCCAAAGTTATGGCTACACCTTC
D gene: -; clone size: once; J gene: TRBJ1-6; V gene: TRBV7-3; CDR3 protein: CASSMTSNSPLHF; CDR3 DNA: TGTGCCAGCAGTATGACAAGTAATTCACCCCTCCACTTT
D gene: -; clone size: -; J gene: TRBJ1-1; V gene: TRBV5-1; CDR3 protein: CASSLNSGEMNTEAFF; CDR3 DNA: TGCGCCAGCAGCCTCAATAGCGGGGAGATGAACACTGAAGCTTTCTTT
D gene: -; clone size: once; J gene: TRBJ1-2; V gene: TRBV25-1; CDR3 protein: CASSRHGGNYGYTF; CDR3 DNA: TGTGCCAGCAGCCGCCACGGGGGGAACTATGGCTACACCTTC
D gene: -; clone size: -; J gene: TRBJ1-1; V gene: TRBV5-1; CDR3 protein: CASSLVAGPNTEAFF; CDR3 DNA: TGCGCCAGCAGCTTGGTGGCAGGGCCGAACACTGAAGCTTTCTTT
D gene: TRBD1; clone size: -; J gene: TRBJ1-2; V gene: TRBV27; CDR3 protein: CASKTTGTAYYGYTF; CDR3 DNA: TGTGCCAGCAAAACGACCGGGACAGCTTACTATGGCTACACCTTC
D gene: -; clone size: -; J gene: TRBJ2-1; V gene: TRBV12-5; CDR3 protein: CASGSRYNEQFF; CDR3 DNA: TGTGCTAGTGGTTCCCGTTACAATGAGCAGTTCTTC
D gene: -; clone size: -; J gene: TRBJ2-1; V gene: TRBV19; CDR3 protein: CASSRSSNPSNNEQFF; CDR3 DNA: TGTGCCAGTAGTAGATCTTCCAACCCCTCTAACAATGAGCAGTTCTTC
D gene: -; clone size: -; J gene: TRBJ2-3; V gene: TRBV5-4; CDR3 protein: CASSSKGADTQYF; CDR3 DNA: TGTGCCAGCAGCTCTAAGGGGGCAGATACGCAGTATTTT
D gene: TRBD1; clone size: -; J gene: TRBJ2-5; V gene: TRBV7-9; CDR3 protein: CASSPPNRGETQYF; CDR3 DNA: TGTGCCAGCAGCCCACCCAACAGGGGGGAGACCCAGTACTTC
D gene: -; clone size: once; J gene: TRBJ1-3; V gene: TRBV5-1; CDR3 protein: CASSLDGLSGNTIYF; CDR3 DNA: TGCGCCAGCAGCTTGGATGGACTCTCTGGAAACACCATATATTTT
D gene: -; clone size: -; J gene: TRBJ1-1; V gene: TRBV7-2; CDR3 protein: CASSPSRGPNTEAFF; CDR3 DNA: TGTGCCAGCAGTCCCAGTAGGGGCCCCAACACTGAAGCTTTCTTT
D gene: -; clone size: -; J gene: TRBJ1-4; V gene: TRBV4-1; CDR3 protein: CASSLEGVSNEKLFF; CDR3 DNA: TGCGCCAGCAGCTTAGAGGGGGTCTCTAATGAAAAACTGTTTTTT
D gene: -; clone size: -; J gene: TRBJ2-2; V gene: TRBV10-1; CDR3 protein: CASRVAGANTGELFF; CDR3 DNA: TGCGCCAGCAGGGTCGCCGGGGCGAACACCGGGGAGCTGTTTTTT
D gene: -; clone size: -; J gene: TRBJ1-1; V gene: TRBV4-1; CDR3 protein: CASSHMGRGDTEAFF; CDR3 DNA: TGCGCCAGCAGCCATATGGGGAGGGGTGACACTGAAGCTTTCTTT
D gene: -; clone size: -; J gene: TRBJ2-5; V gene: TRBV5-1; CDR3 protein: CASRRRDLQETQYF; CDR3 DNA: TGCGCCAGCAGGAGGAGGGACCTTCAAGAGACCCAGTACTTC
D gene: TRBD2; clone size: -; J gene: TRBJ2-1; V gene: TRBV4-2; CDR3 protein: CASSQGWTSGGNEQFF; CDR3 DNA: TGTGCCAGCAGCCAAGGGTGGACTAGCGGGGGGAATGAGCAGTTCTTC
D gene: -; clone size: few; J gene: TRBJ2-2; V gene: TRBV18; CDR3 protein: CASSPSVNTGELFF; CDR3 DNA: TGTGCCAGCTCACCATCAGTTAACACCGGGGAGCTGTTTTTT
D gene: -; clone size: -; J gene: TRBJ2-2; V gene: TRBV6-5; CDR3 protein: CASSRQGLGELFF; CDR3 DNA: TGTGCCAGCAGTCGGCAGGGCCTTGGGGAGCTGTTTTTT